Listed below are T cell receptor beta chains from one sample, sequenced in a study of T cells in Graves' hyperthyroidism and ophthalmopathy. A single record per CDR3 protein comes from TCRdb applying MiXCR to the multiplex PCR reads. The table includes hundreds of thousands of distinct CDR3 sequences, approximately 36% detected once. The specimen sequenced was blood. These receptor sequences come from a woman in her thirties or forties with Graves' hyperthyroidism. Both conserved end residues are part of each CDR3. Some rows mark clone size as missing; the rest say once, few, many or name a class of expanded clone.

abundance: few; j_gene: TRBJ1-1; v_gene: TRBV5-1; CDR3aa: CASSLESGGTEAFF
abundance: few; j_gene: TRBJ2-2; v_gene: TRBV10-3; CDR3aa: CAILRQGLTANTGELFF
abundance: many; j_gene: TRBJ1-5; v_gene: TRBV7-2; CDR3aa: CASTDRVGGNQPQHF
abundance: .; j_gene: TRBJ2-5; v_gene: TRBV19; CDR3aa: CASSTTGRIQETQYF
abundance: many; j_gene: TRBJ1-3; v_gene: TRBV12-3/TRBV12-4; CDR3aa: CASSPETGQEGIYF
abundance: .; j_gene: TRBJ2-7; v_gene: TRBV4-3; CDR3aa: CASSQDPNPYEQYF
abundance: .; j_gene: TRBJ1-2; v_gene: TRBV10-2; CDR3aa: CASSEAPQIYGYTF
abundance: many; j_gene: TRBJ1-1; v_gene: TRBV7-9; CDR3aa: CASASRQNTEAFF
abundance: .; j_gene: TRBJ1-2; v_gene: TRBV20-1; CDR3aa: CSAGGQGANYGYTF
abundance: few; j_gene: TRBJ2-7; v_gene: TRBV6-2/TRBV6-3; CDR3aa: CASSPSRLEQYF
abundance: few; j_gene: TRBJ2-2; v_gene: TRBV6-5; CDR3aa: CASRGQGGNTGELFF
abundance: .; j_gene: TRBJ2-5; v_gene: TRBV3-2; CDR3aa: CASSPHLSGQLETQYF
abundance: .; j_gene: TRBJ1-5; v_gene: TRBV20-1; CDR3aa: CSASEQIQETQHF
abundance: many; j_gene: TRBJ1-5; v_gene: TRBV19; CDR3aa: CASSVAVGGNQPQHF
abundance: .; j_gene: TRBJ1-6; v_gene: TRBV29-1; CDR3aa: CSVSEGQGGSPLHF
abundance: .; j_gene: TRBJ1-2; v_gene: TRBV25-1; CDR3aa: CASSDETGRNIYGYTF
abundance: many; j_gene: TRBJ1-2; v_gene: TRBV2; CDR3aa: CASKTGGWDGYTF
abundance: once; j_gene: TRBJ2-5; v_gene: TRBV7-2; CDR3aa: CASSSSGGAQYF
abundance: few; j_gene: TRBJ2-7; v_gene: TRBV5-1; CDR3aa: CASSLLASGTHEQYF
abundance: .; j_gene: TRBJ2-2; v_gene: TRBV7-3; CDR3aa: CASSTTSGMTGELFF